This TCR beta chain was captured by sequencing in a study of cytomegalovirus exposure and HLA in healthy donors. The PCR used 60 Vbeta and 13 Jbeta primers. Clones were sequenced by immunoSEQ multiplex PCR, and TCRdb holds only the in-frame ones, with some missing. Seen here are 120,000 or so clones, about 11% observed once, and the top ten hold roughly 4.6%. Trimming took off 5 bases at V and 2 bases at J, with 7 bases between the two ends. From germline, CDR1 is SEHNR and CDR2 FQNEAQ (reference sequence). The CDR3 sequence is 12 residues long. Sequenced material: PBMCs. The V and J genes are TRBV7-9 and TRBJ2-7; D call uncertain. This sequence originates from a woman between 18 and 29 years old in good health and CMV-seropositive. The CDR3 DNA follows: TGTGCCAGCAGCGCGGTTGCCTACGAGCAGTACTTC. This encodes CASSAVAYEQYF.